This T cell receptor (beta chain) is drawn from a study of blood T cells in healthy people across ages. PCR was performed a second time for roughly 7 to 12 cycles using a sample-barcoded 5' primer and a J-beta primer mix. MiXCR, run by TCRdb on the 5' RACE reads, gives a single entry per CDR3 protein. The table includes about 670,000 distinct CDR3 sequences, around two fifths detected once. Germline V gene data show CDR1 as DFQATT and CDR2 as SNEGSKA (reference sequence). CDR3 length equals 11 residues. V was trimmed by 5 bases and J by 0 bases, leaving 5 bases between them. The receptor's source is a man aged 80 or over in good health. The chain couples TRBV20-1 to TRBJ2-7; unclear D gene. Sample: blood. The CDR3 sequence: CSAPFSYEQYF. DNA of the CDR3: TGCAGTGCTCCATTCTCCTACGAGCAGTACTTC.